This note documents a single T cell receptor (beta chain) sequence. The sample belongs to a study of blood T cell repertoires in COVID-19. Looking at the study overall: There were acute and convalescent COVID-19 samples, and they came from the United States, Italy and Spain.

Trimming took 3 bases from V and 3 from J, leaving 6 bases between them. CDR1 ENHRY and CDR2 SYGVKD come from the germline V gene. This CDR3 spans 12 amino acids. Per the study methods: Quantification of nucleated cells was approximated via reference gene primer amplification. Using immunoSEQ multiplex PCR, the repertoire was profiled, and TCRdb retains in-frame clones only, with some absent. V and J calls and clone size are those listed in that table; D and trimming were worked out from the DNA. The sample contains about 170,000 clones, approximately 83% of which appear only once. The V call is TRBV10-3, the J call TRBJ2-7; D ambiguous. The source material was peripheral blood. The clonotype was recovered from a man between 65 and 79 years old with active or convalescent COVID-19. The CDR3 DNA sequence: TGTGCCATCAGTGAACATCTCTACGAGCAGTACTTC. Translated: CAISEHLYEQYF.